The 7 T cell receptor beta chains reported below all come from one sample, sequenced in a study of radiotherapy plus CTLA-4 blockade in lung cancer. This table comes from immunoSEQ multiplex PCR, and its TCRdb copy is limited to in-frame clones, with some not included. In the table there are about 49,000 clones, around 77% of which are singletons. Sample: peripheral blood, taken from a patient treated with radiotherapy plus ipilimumab. These receptor sequences come from a human donor with non-small cell lung cancer who had stable disease on radiotherapy plus ipilimumab.

The gene calls are TRBV11-2 and TRBJ1-1, with a possible D match to TRBD1 (6 bases). The CDR3 runs 12 residues. Germline lookup yields CDR1 SGHAT and CDR2 FQNNGV. Trimming took off 11 bases at V and 11 bases at J, with 21 bases between the two ends. The CDR3 sequence: CAPTRDILEAFF. The CDR3 region has the DNA TGTGCCCCCACCCGGGACATCCTGGAGGCTTTCTTT.

The chain links TRBV20-1 to TRBJ2-3; either TRBD1 or TRBD2 may fit D (5 bases each). This CDR3 spans 11 amino acids. Germline-derived CDR1 and CDR2 are DFQATT and SNEGSKA (reference sequence). DNA for the CDR3: TGCAGCACCTGGGGCCGGGGTACGCAGTATTTT. Protein product: CSTWGRGTQYF.

The J gene is TRBJ1-2, the V gene TRBV5-1; a weak D match, TRBD1 (6 bases). Trimming removed 0 bases at V and 4 bases at J, with 13 bases between. The V gene's germline CDR1 is SGHRS and CDR2 YFSETQ. The CDR3 runs to 15 residues. CDR3 bases: TGCGCCAGCAGCTTGGAGGGGGGGCTTGCCTATGGCTACACCTTC. Protein product: CASSLEGGLAYGYTF.

This clone was counted between two and nine times. Here the CDR3 DNA reads TGTGCCAGCAGTGAATATCAGGACTCCGGGGAGCTGTTTTTT. Translated, it gives CASSEYQDSGELFF. This chain connects TRBV25-1 to TRBJ2-2; tentatively, D is TRBD2 (5 bases). The V gene lost 0 bases and the J gene lost 6 bases, with 8 bases spanning the gap. Germline-derived CDR1 and CDR2 are MGHDK and SYGVNS. The CDR3 is made up of 14 amino acids.

V and J are TRBV7-6 and TRBJ2-2; D is ambiguous. Germline lookup yields CDR1 SGHVS and CDR2 FNYEAQ. V lost 5 bases and J 0 bases, leaving 10 bases between the germline ends. This CDR3 is 15 amino acids long. CDR3 sequence reads: CASSQRPTNTGELFF. Written as DNA, the CDR3 is TGTGCCAGCAGCCAAAGACCAACGAACACCGGGGAGCTGTTTTTT.

The chain has TRBV5-5 and TRBJ2-1; D possibly corresponds to TRBD2 (6 bases). CDR1 and CDR2 (germline): SGHKS, YYEKEE (reference sequence). V dropped 1 base and J dropped 1 base, with 9 bases sitting between them. The CDR3 extends over 15 amino acids. The CDR3 DNA reads TGTGCCAGCAGCTTGTCGGACTATTCCTACAATGAGCAGTTCTTC. This encodes CASSLSDYSYNEQFF.

The chain uses TRBV14 and TRBJ1-2; D might be TRBD1 (5 bases). V was cut by 0 bases and J by 0 bases, with 11 bases left in between. The length of the CDR3 is 16 residues. Per germline, CDR1 SGHDN and CDR2 FVKESK. CDR3 nucleotides: TGTGCCAGCAGCCAAGATTTGCAGGGCTCTAACTATGGCTACACCTTC. Protein sequence: CASSQDLQGSNYGYTF.